This TCR beta chain was sequenced in a study of T cell repertoires in aging, cancer and after chemotherapy. Overall study context: Donor ages fell into six groups from 30 or younger up to 70 or older.

Multiplex touch-down PCR with TRB-A/B primers amplified rearranged V-D-J TRB sequences. TCRdb itself ran the multiplex PCR reads through MiXCR, one entry per CDR3 protein. The data show some 6,000 distinct CDR3 sequences, 25% to 30% seen once. The template was genomic DNA from peripheral blood, not RNA. For this clonotype: What it recognizes is unknown.

The V gene's germline CDR1 is SQVTM and CDR2 ANQGSEA. Trimming cost V 7 bases and J 5 bases; bases outside gene matches: 4. The CDR3 spans 11 residues. Study-wide findings and caveats: Untreated cancer patients had significantly lower blood TCR diversity than age-matched healthy donors. No conclusions about immunological memory after chemotherapy can be drawn from the repertoire data.

Sequencing input: blood. The chain combines TRBV29-1 with TRBJ2-7, with TRBD1 matching 8 bases. The clonotype comes from a human donor in good health. CDR3 sequence (DNA): TGCAGCGGACAGGGGTCCAACGAGCAGTACTTC. It translates to CSGQGSNEQYF.